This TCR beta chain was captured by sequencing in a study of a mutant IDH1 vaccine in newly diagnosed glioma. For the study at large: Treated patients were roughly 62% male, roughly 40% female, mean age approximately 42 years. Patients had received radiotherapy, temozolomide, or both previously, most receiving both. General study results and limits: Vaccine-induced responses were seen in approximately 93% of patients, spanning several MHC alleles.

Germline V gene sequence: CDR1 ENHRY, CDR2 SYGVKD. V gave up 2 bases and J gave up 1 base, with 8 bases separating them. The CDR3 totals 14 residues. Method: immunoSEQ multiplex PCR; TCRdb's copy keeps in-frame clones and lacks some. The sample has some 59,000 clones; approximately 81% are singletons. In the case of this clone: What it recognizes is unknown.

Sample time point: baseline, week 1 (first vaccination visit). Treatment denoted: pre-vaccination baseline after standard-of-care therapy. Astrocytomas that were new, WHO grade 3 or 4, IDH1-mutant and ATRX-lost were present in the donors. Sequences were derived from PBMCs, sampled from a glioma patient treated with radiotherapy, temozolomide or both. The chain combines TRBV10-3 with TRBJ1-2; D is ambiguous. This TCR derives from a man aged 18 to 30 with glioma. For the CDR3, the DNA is TGTGCCATCAGTGAGGACAACCTTAACTATGGCTACACCTTC. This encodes CAISEDNLNYGYTF.